A selection of T cell receptor beta chains follows, all from one sample in a study of metastatic and nonmetastatic thyroid tumors. TCRdb redid the clone calls on the PCR reads using MiXCR. The sample includes under 9,500 clones, about 22% seen only once; the top ten take about 16%. What was sequenced was tumor tissue. All receptors come from a female donor with papillary thyroid cancer or a benign thyroid nodule (not recorded which). Some clones in this sample may be carry-over from other donors' samples. Each CDR3 is given without its conserved first and last residue. Each record gives: V gene, J gene, CDR3 protein.

TRBV20-1	TRBJ1-5	SAVQGSVFNQPQH
TRBV7-8	TRBJ1-4	ASTIVAANEKRF
TRBV20-1	TRBJ1-4	SARPSNEKLF
TRBV27	TRBJ2-7	ASRPYDGGRSTEQY
TRBV5-1	TRBJ2-7	ASSLVSRGDEQY
TRBV7-2	TRBJ1-3	ASSPRGGDGNTIY
TRBV7-9	TRBJ2-2	ASSLLQSGELF
TRBV5-1	TRBJ2-5	ASALYREETQY
TRBV28	TRBJ2-1	ASSLRTGRQGIFYNEQF
TRBV20-1	TRBJ2-7	SARDIAGKTYEQY
TRBV20-1	TRBJ1-1	SAPGRANTEAF
TRBV28	TRBJ1-2	ASSTGDRANYGYT
TRBV6-1	TRBJ1-2	ASSEPGQGRGYT
TRBV20-1	TRBJ1-5	SARPGTGRYQPQH
TRBV7-9	TRBJ2-1	ASSLAGERHEQF
TRBV2	TRBJ2-7	ASSFSGYPLYEQY
TRBV28	TRBJ2-7	ASQLTGGTYEQY
TRBV5-1	TRBJ1-3	VSSTEVSVNTIY
TRBV12-3/TRBV12-4	TRBJ1-5	ASSSRALNQPQH
TRBV28	TRBJ1-1	ASSQGWTGTFPRAF
TRBV20-1	TRBJ2-2	SATRQGISTGELF
TRBV6-5	TRBJ1-1	ASSYLQGGNTEAF
TRBV3-1	TRBJ1-2	VSSRLSYCYT
TRBV20-1	TRBJ2-7	SARSGSGRANFGEQY
TRBV7-8	TRBJ1-1	ASTRSDMGRTEAF
TRBV20-1	TRBJ2-1	STSDLYNEQF
TRBV29-1	TRBJ1-2	SVEETGIRGYT